This T cell receptor beta chain was found in a study of PD-1 blockade in classical Hodgkin lymphoma. Study background: Patients in the cohort were put on intravenous nivolumab, 3 mg/kg every 2 weeks.

The time point: cycle 4 day 1 (C4D1), after 6 weeks of nivolumab. Exposure to brentuximab vedotin varied, and each patient had relapsed following autologous stem cell transplantation. Each best response was a complete response, a partial response or progressive disease. Findings of the study overall: Researchers reported that CD4+ TCR diversity, though not CD8+, rose significantly by C4D1. Patients with a complete response exhibited baseline diversity comparable to newly diagnosed patients.

About this clone itself: Its antigen is as yet unknown.

Method: immunoSEQ multiplex PCR; TCRdb's copy keeps in-frame clones and lacks some. The repertoire holds roughly 56,000 clones, with 70% to 90% as singletons. The CDR3 covers 16 residues. Germline assignment: CDR1 LNHDA and CDR2 SQIVND (reference sequence). J gave up 0 bases and V 9 bases, and 9 bases lay outside the gene matches. The sample here was peripheral blood mononuclear cells (PBMCs), taken before the fourth cycle of nivolumab. The origin of this receptor is a human donor with classical Hodgkin lymphoma. The chain uses TRBV19 and TRBJ1-5, with 9 nucleotides matching TRBD1. The CDR3 DNA is TGTGCCAGCCACCGGGACAGGGCTTATAGCAATCAGCCCCAGCATTTT. Translation: CASHRDRAYSNQPQHF.